This T cell receptor beta chain was captured in a study of CD8+ T cells in alopecia areata. Study observations and caveats: Administration of tofacitinib significantly diminished scalp clonality and expanded CD8+ clones within the top 100.

RNA, once extracted, was reverse transcribed into cDNA for use as the sequencing template. Profiling relied on immunoSEQ multiplex PCR, and the TCRdb table lists in-frame clones only, not all of them. The sample records more than 200,000 clones, over 40% being singletons. Looked up from germline, CDR1 is SQVTM and CDR2 is ANQGSEA. The CDR3 loop spans 14 amino acids. Unmatched junction bases numbered 11, after V lost 7 bases and J lost 7 bases. Treatment in this sample: oral pan-JAK inhibitor, 5-10 mg twice daily. About this clone: Its antigen is undetermined.

The chain carries TRBV29-1 and TRBJ2-7, with 12 positions matching TRBD2. Material: CD4+ T cells sorted from blood, obtained around week 36, from a patient treated with tofacitinib. This TCR came from a human donor with alopecia areata. CDR3 amino acids: CSAQLAGGPLEQYF. The CDR3 DNA sequence: TGCAGCGCCCAACTAGCGGGAGGCCCCCTGGAGCAGTACTTC.